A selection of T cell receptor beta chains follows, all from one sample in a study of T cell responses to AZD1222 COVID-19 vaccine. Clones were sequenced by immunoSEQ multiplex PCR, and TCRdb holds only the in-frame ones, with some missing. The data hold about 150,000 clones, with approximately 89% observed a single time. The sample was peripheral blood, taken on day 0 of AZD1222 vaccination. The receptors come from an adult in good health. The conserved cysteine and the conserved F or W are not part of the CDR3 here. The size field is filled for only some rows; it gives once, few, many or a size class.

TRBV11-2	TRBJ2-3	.	ASSSAGGYTDTQY
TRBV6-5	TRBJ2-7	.	ASSSLRQGVYYEQY
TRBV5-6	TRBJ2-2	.	ASSLEQTGRSGELF
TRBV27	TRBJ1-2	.	ASSLDRGYGYT
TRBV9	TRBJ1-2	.	ASSVAPIWTGGHYGYT
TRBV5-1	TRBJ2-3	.	ASRRDRTSGRAGRDTQY
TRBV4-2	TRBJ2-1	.	ASSQDLASVESEQF
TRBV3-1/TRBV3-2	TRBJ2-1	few	ASSPELSGRPSYNEQF
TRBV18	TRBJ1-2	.	ASSRDREGGYT
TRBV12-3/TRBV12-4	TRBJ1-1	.	ASSLAGNTEAF
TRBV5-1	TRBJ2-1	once	ASSLMGLAGMYNEQF
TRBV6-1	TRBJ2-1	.	ASSEVPGLGEQF
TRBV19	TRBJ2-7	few	ASSIQGRWEQY
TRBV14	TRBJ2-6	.	ASSQVGGGANVLT
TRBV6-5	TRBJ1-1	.	ASSPSRERGTEAF
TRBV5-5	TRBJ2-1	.	ASSSTGTSNEQF
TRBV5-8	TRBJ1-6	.	ASSLGGRDSPLH
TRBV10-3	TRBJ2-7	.	AITPAVGFGYY
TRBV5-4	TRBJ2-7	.	ASSTSQASLGEQY
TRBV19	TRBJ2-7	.	ASSAYRTEHSYEQY
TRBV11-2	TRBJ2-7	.	ASSLGSHFSYEQY
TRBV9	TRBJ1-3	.	ASSVGQFVKGNTIY
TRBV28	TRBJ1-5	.	ASSLRRSPETGGRGNQPQH
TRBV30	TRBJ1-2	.	AWRVTWTANYGYT
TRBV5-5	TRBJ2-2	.	ASSNGLTGELF
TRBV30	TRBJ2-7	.	AWSVWSPYEQY
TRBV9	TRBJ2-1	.	ASSVEGLAGNEQF
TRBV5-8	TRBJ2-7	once	ASSFGVMTGGRYEQY